This T cell receptor (beta chain) comes out of a study of cytotoxic CD8 clonotypes in ibrutinib-treated CLL. The wider study: Recorded responses included 24 partial and 2 complete; following median approximately 68 months, 14 stayed remitted and roughly twelve progressed.

As regards this clone: What it binds is unknown.

The source of around 2 micrograms of genomic DNA for TCR beta libraries was cryopreserved PBMCs. Using immunoSEQ multiplex PCR, the repertoire was profiled, and TCRdb retains in-frame clones only, with some absent. The sample carries about 120,000 clones, 58% recorded once. General observations from the study: Samples from sustained-remission and progressing patients were taken at different times.

Losses at the gene ends were 3 bases for V and 7 bases for J; bases not matched to a gene: 10. The CDR3 spans 14 residues. Looked up from germline, CDR1 is SGDLS and CDR2 is YYNGEE. The J gene is TRBJ2-7, the V gene TRBV9, with 7 nucleotides matching TRBD1. The clonotype comes from a human donor with chronic lymphocytic leukemia. Specimen: PBMCs, collected after 24 months of ibrutinib treatment. Here the CDR3 DNA reads TGTGCCAGCAGCGAGGGACAGAACTTTGGGGAGCAGTACTTC. This sequence encodes CASSEGQNFGEQYF.